The following is a T cell receptor beta chain sequence with its context. As yet, its antigen is unknown. The CDR3 contains 13 residues. V was pared by 8 bases and J by 5 bases, with 13 bases between. Germline V gives CDR1 SNHLY, CDR2 FYNNEI. These data are taken from a study of cytomegalovirus exposure and HLA in healthy donors. Whole-study results and caveats: Earlier analysis yielded a pattern in which most TCR beta V segments were productive about 87% or about 30% of the time.

Use of 60 Vbeta and 13 Jbeta primers characterized the PCR. Generated by immunoSEQ multiplex PCR, the TCRdb table keeps only in-frame clones and is missing some. Seen here are 200,000 or so clones, approximately 82% observed once, and the top ten hold around 2.1%. This clonotype was obtained from a woman under 30 in good health and CMV-seropositive. The chain is built from TRBV2 and TRBJ2-1; D might be TRBD1 (5 bases). The source material was PBMCs. The CDR3, as DNA: TGTGCCAGCCAAGACAGTTATAACAATGAGCAGTTCTTC. As protein: CASQDSYNNEQFF.